The 15 T cell receptor beta chains listed next were all sequenced from one sample in a study of cytomegalovirus exposure and HLA in healthy donors. Sequencing used immunoSEQ multiplex PCR; TCRdb keeps in-frame clones, though not all of them. The sample lists about 71,000 clones, 90% to 95% occurring once. Sequenced input: PBMCs. Receptors were obtained from a man between 18 and 35 years old in good health and CMV-seropositive.

The CDR3 region has the DNA TGCGCCAGCAGGGACTGTGACAGGGCCCATTCACCCCTCCACTTT. Translating it yields CASRDCDRAHSPLHF. The rearrangement joins TRBV10-1 to TRBJ1-6, with 7 bases aligning to TRBD1. From germline, CDR1 is WNHNN and CDR2 SYGVQD (reference sequence). The CDR3 has 15 amino acids. Trimming removed 6 bases from V and 8 bases from J; junction bases left unmatched: 10.

This clone was recorded once. The chain combines TRBV27 with TRBJ2-1; 7 nucleotides match TRBD1. The CDR3 is 14 residues long. The V segment lost 4 bases and the J segment 8 bases; nucleotides outside the gene matches: 8. Germline V gene lookup returns CDR1 MNHEY and CDR2 SMNVEV (reference sequence). CDR3 residues: CASSSFGQVHEQFF. Here the CDR3 DNA reads TGTGCCAGCAGTTCCTTCGGACAGGTCCATGAGCAGTTCTTC.

The chain carries TRBV16 and TRBJ1-2, with D possibly TRBD1 on 6 matching bases. V was cut by 0 bases and J by 8 bases, with 13 bases left in between. Germline V lookup: CDR1 KGHSY, CDR2 FQNENV. The CDR3 is 14 amino acids. CDR3 DNA: TGTGCCAGCAGCCAATCTTTGGGGGCACAGGGCTACACCTTC. Residues: CASSQSLGAQGYTF.

In DNA, the CDR3 is TGTGCCAGTAGTATAGTAAGGGACAGGCCCCAGCCCCAGCATTTT. It translates to CASSIVRDRPQPQHF. The J gene is TRBJ1-5, the V gene TRBV19, with 8 bases aligning to TRBD1. This CDR3 contains 15 residues. Looked up from germline, CDR1 is LNHDA and CDR2 is SQIVND (reference sequence). The V gene end was trimmed by 1 base and the J gene end by 7 bases; junction bases not matched to a gene: 6.

V usage is TRBV5-1 and J usage is TRBJ2-7, with D perhaps matching TRBD1 (5 bases). V shed 4 bases and J shed 3 bases, with 14 bases lying between them. The CDR3 contains 14 residues. Germline-derived CDR1 and CDR2 are SGHRS and YFSETQ. Here the CDR3 reads CASSEDTQDYEQYF. The CDR3 DNA reads TGCGCCAGCAGCGAGGACACCCAAGACTACGAGCAGTACTTC.

The chain combines TRBV7-2 with TRBJ2-1; tentatively, D is TRBD1 (7 bases). V lost 5 bases and J lost 3, with 14 bases in between. Per the germline V gene, CDR1 is SGHTA and CDR2 is FQGNSA. The CDR3 has 15 amino acids. The CDR3 DNA reads TGTGCCAGCAGCCCACACAGGGGAGGCTACAATGAGCAGTTCTTC. This encodes CASSPHRGGYNEQFF.

This clone was picked up one time. The V and J genes are TRBV18 and TRBJ1-1; 7 positions agree with TRBD1. With V trimmed by 6 bases and J by 7 bases, 8 bases remained unmatched. The CDR3 is 13 residues long. Germline CDR1 KGHSH, CDR2 LQKENI. CDR3 in amino acids: CASSPDRVGEAFF. In nucleotides, the CDR3 is TGTGCCAGCTCCCCAGACAGGGTCGGTGAAGCTTTCTTT. Using reference TRBV18 and TRBJ1-1 for the parts outside the CDR3, the full variable domain is NAGVMQNPRHLVRRRGQEARLRCSPMKGHSHVYWYRQLPEEGLKFMVYLQKENIIDESGMPKERFSAEFPKEGPSILRIQQVVRGDSAAYFCASSPDRVGEAFFGQGTRLTVV.

The V and J genes are TRBV19 and TRBJ1-6; 8 nucleotides align to TRBD1. The V gene's germline CDR1 is LNHDA and CDR2 SQIVND (reference sequence). The CDR3 is 14 residues long. J was trimmed by 11 bases and V by 4 bases; bases with no gene match: 7. CDR3 amino acids: CASSTGQGTTPLHF. The CDR3 nucleotides read TGTGCCAGTAGTACCGGACAGGGCACGACACCCCTCCACTTT. Using reference TRBV19 and TRBJ1-6 for the parts outside the CDR3, the full variable domain is DGGITQSPKYLFRKEGQNVTLSCEQNLNHDAMYWYRQDPGQGLRLIYYSQIVNDFQKGDIAEGYSVSREKKESFPLTVTSAQKNPTAFYLCASSTGQGTTPLHFGNGTRLTVT.

Only one count was recorded for this clone. The chain uses TRBV5-1 and TRBJ2-3, with TRBD2 identical over 10 bases. V lost 4 bases, J lost 7 bases, and 6 bases stayed unmatched. The CDR3 runs to 14 residues. Germline V gives CDR1 SGHRS, CDR2 YFSETQ. CDR3 nucleotides: TGCGCCAGCAGCCCAACTAGCGGGGACTATACGCAGTATTTT. Protein product: CASSPTSGDYTQYF.

This sequence joins TRBV5-1 and TRBJ2-6, with D uncertain. CDR3 length: 16 amino acids. From germline, CDR1 is SGHRS and CDR2 YFSETQ. V dropped 1 base and J dropped 0 bases, with 8 bases sitting between them. CDR3 sequence reads: CASSLTAYSGANVLTF. The CDR3 DNA follows: TGCGCCAGCAGCTTGACAGCTTACTCTGGGGCCAACGTCCTGACTTTC.

This chain uses TRBV5-1 with TRBJ1-3; D is unresolved. The germline V gene has CDR1 SGHRS and CDR2 YFSETQ. CDR3 length equals 12 residues. Deletions cut 5 bases from V and 0 bases from J, with 3 bases between. CDR3 loop: CASRASGNTIYF. CDR3 nucleotides: TGCGCCAGCAGGGCCTCTGGAAACACCATATATTTT.

The genes are TRBV5-4 and TRBJ1-6, with 7 positions matching TRBD1. J was trimmed by 6 bases and V by 2 bases; bases with no gene match: 5. Germline assignment: CDR1 SGHNT and CDR2 YYREEE (reference sequence). The CDR3 runs 15 residues. The CDR3 coding sequence is TGTGCCAGCAGCTTAGGGGGCGCGGGTAATTCACCCCTCCACTTT. Translating gives CASSLGGAGNSPLHF.

This chain joins TRBV9 and TRBJ2-1; D is ambiguous. Germline V gene sequence: CDR1 SGDLS, CDR2 YYNGEE. V lost 4 bases and J lost 10, with 12 bases in between. This CDR3 is 12 amino acids long. The CDR3: CASSYLGQEQFF. Written as DNA, the CDR3 is TGTGCCAGCAGCTACCTTGGCCAGGAGCAGTTCTTC.

In nucleotides, the CDR3 is TGCGCCAGCAGCCCCGGACAGGGAACCTACGAGCAGTACTTC. It is translated as CASSPGQGTYEQYF. The J gene is TRBJ2-7, the V gene TRBV4-1, with 8 bases identical to TRBD1. With V trimmed by 4 bases and J by 2 bases, 4 bases remained unmatched. CDR1 is MGHRA, CDR2 YSYEKL, per germline. The CDR3 contains 14 residues.

CDR3 region: CASSLTSGGANSPLHF. In DNA form, the CDR3 reads TGTGCCAGCAGCTTAACCTCGGGGGGGGCTAATTCACCCCTCCACTTT. The chain employs TRBV7-3 and TRBJ1-6; D may be TRBD1 (6 bases). V was cut by 0 bases and J by 6 bases, with 12 bases left in between. Germline loops: CDR1 SGHTA, CDR2 FQGTGA. CDR3 length equals 16 residues. The full variable domain, with the rest looked up from reference TRBV7-3 and TRBJ1-6, is GAGVSQTPSNKVTEKGKYVELRCDPISGHTALYWYRQSLGQGPEFLIYFQGTGAADDSGLPNDRFFAVRPEGSVSTLKIQRTERGDSAVYLCASSLTSGGANSPLHFGNGTRLTVT.